A single sample is the source of the 10 T cell receptor beta chains below, sequenced in a study of cytomegalovirus exposure and HLA in healthy donors. The PCR made use of 60 Vbeta and 13 Jbeta primers. TCRdb's copy holds only in-frame clones and misses some; the assay was immunoSEQ multiplex PCR. The sample carries about 190,000 clones, 65% to 90% recorded once. Material: PBMCs. Receptor source: a woman aged 25-40 years in good health and CMV-seronegative.

This clone was found once. The chain joins TRBV7-3 to TRBJ2-2; weak D call: TRBD2 (6 bases). Germline V gene lookup returns CDR1 SGHTA and CDR2 FQGTGA. Trimming stripped 6 bases from V and 1 base from J, with 12 bases between. The CDR3 sequence is 15 residues long. CDR3 DNA sequence: TGTGCCAGCAGGAGAGAGGGAGGGAACACCGGGGAGCTGTTTTTT. This encodes CASRREGGNTGELFF. Full variable domain (remainder filled in from reference TRBV7-3 and TRBJ2-2): GAGVSQTPSNKVTEKGKYVELRCDPISGHTALYWYRQSLGQGPEFLIYFQGTGAADDSGLPNDRFFAVRPEGSVSTLKIQRTERGDSAVYLCASRREGGNTGELFFGEGSRLTVL.

The rearrangement joins TRBV27 to TRBJ2-7, with D possibly matching TRBD1 (6 bases). The length of the CDR3 is 14 residues. The germline V gene has CDR1 MNHEY and CDR2 SMNVEV (reference sequence). Trimming stripped 8 bases from V and 1 base from J, with 15 bases between. In DNA, the CDR3 is TGTGCCAGCGCCGTCAGGGGCTCTTCCTACGAGCAGTACTTC. Amino acid sequence: CASAVRGSSYEQYF.

The chain uses TRBV4-1 and TRBJ2-1, with a tentative D call TRBD2 (6 bases). CDR1 and CDR2 (germline): MGHRA, YSYEKL. The V gene lost 1 base and the J gene lost 0 bases, with 10 bases spanning the gap. The CDR3 runs to 16 residues. For the CDR3, the DNA is TGCGCCAGCAGCCAAGTGCGACTAGTCTCCTACAATGAGCAGTTCTTC. The encoded protein is CASSQVRLVSYNEQFF.

V is TRBV2 and J is TRBJ1-3; the D is unclear. Trimming removed 3 bases at V and 2 bases at J, with 11 bases between. In germline, CDR1 is SNHLY, CDR2 FYNNEI. There are 15 residues in the CDR3. CDR3 in amino acids: CASSDQVTTGNTIYF. CDR3 coding DNA: TGTGCCAGCAGTGACCAGGTCACGACTGGAAACACCATATATTTT.

This clone is a singleton in its sample. At the DNA level, this CDR3 is encoded by other sequences in the same sample as well. The V call is TRBV5-6, the J call TRBJ2-4, with D uncertain. The CDR3 is 13 residues long. The germline gives CDR1 SGHDT, CDR2 YYEEEE. Trimming took 2 bases from V and 7 from J, leaving 10 bases between them. CDR3 sequence (DNA): TGTGCCAGCAGCTTTCTTGAGAGGAACATTCAGTACTTC. The encoded protein is CASSFLERNIQYF.

The V call is TRBV4-1, the J call TRBJ2-7; D uncertain. The CDR3 has 19 amino acids. Trimming pared 1 base from V and 2 bases from J, leaving 24 bases between. Germline CDR1 MGHRA, CDR2 YSYEKL. The CDR3 protein is CASSQVPRYSMIHTYEQYF. DNA for the CDR3: TGCGCCAGCAGCCAAGTTCCCCGATACTCAATGATTCATACCTACGAGCAGTACTTC.

The chain is built from TRBV5-1 and TRBJ2-5, with 8 nucleotides matching TRBD1. Germline V gene sequence: CDR1 SGHRS, CDR2 YFSETQ. The CDR3 is made up of 12 amino acids. The ends lost 5 bases at V and 5 bases at J; junction bases unmatched: 2. CDR3: CASRQGVETQYF. For the CDR3, the DNA is TGCGCCAGCAGACAGGGGGTCGAGACCCAGTACTTC.

The chain joins TRBV5-1 to TRBJ2-1; TRBD1 is a possible D gene (6 bases). The CDR3 totals 14 residues. The V and J ends lost 3 bases and 8 bases respectively, with 15 bases between them. Per germline, CDR1 SGHRS and CDR2 YFSETQ. CDR3: CASSWTKQGYEQFF. The CDR3, as DNA: TGCGCCAGCAGCTGGACAAAACAGGGATATGAGCAGTTCTTC.

CDR3: CASSLDGSGAQETQYF. CDR3 sequence (DNA): TGCGCCAGCAGCTTGGATGGTAGCGGGGCTCAAGAGACCCAGTACTTC. This chain connects TRBV5-1 to TRBJ2-5; the match to TRBD2 covers 8 bases. CDR1 and CDR2 (germline): SGHRS, YFSETQ. The CDR3 is made up of 16 amino acids. V trimming: 0 bases; J trimming: 2 bases; junction bases outside the gene matches: 6.

This clone was detected only once. V and J are TRBV5-6 and TRBJ1-6; no reliable D call. Germline lookup yields CDR1 SGHDT and CDR2 YYEEEE. Trimming stripped 0 bases from V and 11 bases from J, with 15 bases between. There are 15 residues in the CDR3. In DNA form, the CDR3 reads TGTGCCAGCAGCTTGGTTCGGGGAATAGAGGCACCCCTCCACTTT. Translating it yields CASSLVRGIEAPLHF.